The 8 T cell receptor beta chains below all came from one sample that was sequenced in a study of T cell responses to AZD1222 COVID-19 vaccine. TCRdb's copy holds only in-frame clones and misses some; the assay was immunoSEQ multiplex PCR. The sample holds over 150,000 clones, 90% seen once. The material was peripheral blood, obtained on day 0 of AZD1222 vaccination. These receptors came from an adult in good health.

The genes are TRBV19 and TRBJ2-3, with 10 bases lining up with TRBD2. J was trimmed by 4 bases and V by 10 bases; bases with no gene match: 11. Germline V gene lookup returns CDR1 LNHDA and CDR2 SQIVND (reference sequence). The CDR3 contains 15 residues. CDR3 sequence (DNA): TGTGCCACCCTAAACCGGGGACTAGCGTCAGATACGCAGTATTTT. This encodes CATLNRGLASDTQYF. The full variable domain, completed using reference TRBV19 and TRBJ2-3, is DGGITQSPKYLFRKEGQNVTLSCEQNLNHDAMYWYRQDPGQGLRLIYYSQIVNDFQKGDIAEGYSVSREKKESFPLTVTSAQKNPTAFYLCATLNRGLASDTQYFGPGTRLTVL.

The rearrangement uses TRBV5-1 and TRBJ1-2; D is possibly TRBD1 (6 bases). Germline V gene sequence: CDR1 SGHRS, CDR2 YFSETQ. The V gene lost 4 bases and the J gene lost 5 bases, with 12 bases spanning the gap. The CDR3 is 13 residues long. The CDR3, as DNA: TGCGCCAGCAGCAACGACAGGATATATGGCTACACCTTC. It codes for CASSNDRIYGYTF.

The CDR3 nucleotides read TGTGCCAGCAGCGTAGAATGGGGGTACAATGAGCAGTTCTTC. Residues: CASSVEWGYNEQFF. The chain is built from TRBV9 and TRBJ2-1; perhaps D is TRBD1 or TRBD2 (5 bases each). The CDR3 contains 14 residues. With 0 bases removed from V and 4 bases from J, the gap between germline ends came to 8 bases. Germline CDR1 reads SGDLS; CDR2 reads YYNGEE.

The chain has TRBV27 and TRBJ1-2; D is unclear. Germline CDR1 MNHEY, CDR2 SMNVEV (reference sequence). V was trimmed by 3 bases and J by 2 bases, leaving 7 bases between them. This CDR3 contains 13 residues. Written as DNA, the CDR3 is TGTGCCAGCAGTTTGTCGAGAAACTATGGCTACACCTTC. Amino acid sequence: CASSLSRNYGYTF.

The rearrangement joins TRBV29-1 to TRBJ1-1, with TRBD1 identical over 9 bases. The CDR3 is 11 amino acids. CDR1 SQVTM and CDR2 ANQGSEA come from the germline V gene. V was clipped by 4 bases and J by 11 bases; unmatched bases: 5. The CDR3 nucleotides read TGCAGCGTTGGGACAGGGGTCCGGGCTTTCTTT. It is translated as CSVGTGVRAFF.

For the CDR3, the DNA is TGTGCCAGCATGAAAAGGGCTGGAGATACGCAGTATTTT. Translated, it gives CASMKRAGDTQYF. This chain joins TRBV3-1 (or the pseudogene TRBV3-2) and TRBJ2-3, with D unresolved. The CDR3 runs to 13 residues. V was pared by 7 bases and J by 5 bases, with 13 bases between. CDR1 and CDR2 (germline): LGHDT, YNNKEL (reference sequence).

Of note for this clone: A read error may account for a junction end that differs from germline. The chain combines TRBV11-3 with TRBJ2-2; D possibly matches TRBD1 or TRBD2 (5 bases each). From germline, CDR1 is SGHNT and CDR2 YENEEA. The CDR3 is 17 amino acids. CDR3 residues: CASCLKWQPGTTGELFF. In DNA form, the CDR3 reads TGTGCCAGCTGCTTAAAATGGCAACCGGGGACGACCGGGGAGCTGTTTTTT.

The chain recombines TRBV5-5 with TRBJ1-5; D not certain. The CDR3 contains 14 residues. V was shortened by 1 base and J by 4 bases, with 9 bases between the two germline ends. The V gene's germline CDR1 is SGHKS and CDR2 YYEKEE (reference sequence). Here the CDR3 DNA reads TGTGCCAGCAGCTTGAGGACGGAAAATCAGCCCCAGCATTTT. Its translation: CASSLRTENQPQHF.